This paragraph covers one T cell receptor (beta chain) sequence. The antigen is unknown. These data belong to a study of T-cell memory formation after mild COVID-19. At the level of the study: The study found TCR clusters largely donor specific. Study-level findings and limits: Memory from before infection featured some responding clones, which suggests cross-reactive memory joined. Clonal second-wave expansions that peaked on day 37 had unconfirmed SARS-CoV-2 specificity.

Trimming cost V 1 base and J 4 bases; bases outside gene matches: 7. The CDR3 covers 18 residues. Germline CDR1 reads SGHAT; CDR2 reads FQNNGV. TCRdb redid the calling of the 5' RACE reads with MiXCR, one entry per CDR3 protein. In the table there are roughly 510,000 distinct CDR3 sequences, roughly 17% of which are singletons. The genes are TRBV11-2 and TRBJ2-1, with 13 nucleotides matching TRBD2. This clonotype was obtained from an adult woman who had mild COVID-19 (a few samples of this study predate the infection). Cell type and time point are not known. Sequencing was performed on PBMCs or a T cell subset sorted from them (not recorded which). CDR3 coding DNA: TGTGCCAGCAGCTTAGTGTGGTCGGGACTAGCGGGATACAATGAGCAGTTCTTC. Encoded protein: CASSLVWSGLAGYNEQFF.